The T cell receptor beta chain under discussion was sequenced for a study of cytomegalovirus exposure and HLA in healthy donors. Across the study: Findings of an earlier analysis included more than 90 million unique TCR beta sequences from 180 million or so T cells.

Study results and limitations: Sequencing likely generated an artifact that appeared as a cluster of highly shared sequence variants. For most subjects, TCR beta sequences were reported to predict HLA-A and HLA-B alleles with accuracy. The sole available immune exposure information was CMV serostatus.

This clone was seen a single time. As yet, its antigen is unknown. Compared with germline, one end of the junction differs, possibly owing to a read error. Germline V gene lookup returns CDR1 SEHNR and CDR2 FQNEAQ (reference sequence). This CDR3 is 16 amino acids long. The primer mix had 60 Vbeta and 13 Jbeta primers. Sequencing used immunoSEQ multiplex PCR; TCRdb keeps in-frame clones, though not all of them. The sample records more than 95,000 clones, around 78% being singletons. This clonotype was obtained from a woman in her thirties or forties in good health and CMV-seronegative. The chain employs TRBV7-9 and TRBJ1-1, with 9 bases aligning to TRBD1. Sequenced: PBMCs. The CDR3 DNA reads TGTTCCAGCAGCTTTCGCCGGGACAGGGAGGTCACTGAAGCTTTCTTT. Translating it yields CSSSFRRDREVTEAFF. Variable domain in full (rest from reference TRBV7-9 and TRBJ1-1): DTGVSQNPRHKITKRGQNVTFRCDPISEHNRLYWYRQTLGQGPEFLTYFQNEAQLEKSRLLSDRFSAERPKGSFSTLEIQRTEQGDSAMYLCSSSFRRDREVTEAFFGQGTRLTVV.